This TCR beta chain was found in a study of blood T cell repertoires in COVID-19. At the level of the study: The origin of the acute and convalescent COVID-19 samples was the United States, Italy and Spain.

Original analysis: Reference gene primer amplification in the assay estimated nucleated cell counts. Using immunoSEQ multiplex PCR, the repertoire was profiled, and TCRdb retains in-frame clones only, with some absent. That table furnishes V, J and clone size, whereas the DNA furnished D and trimming. The data contain about 37,000 clones, 75% to 95% of them seen just once; the ten biggest clones take up roughly 6%. Per the germline V gene, CDR1 is SGHRS and CDR2 is YFSETQ. V gave up 3 bases and J gave up 8 bases; unmatched junction bases: 13. The CDR3 consists of 15 residues. The sequencing sample was made of peripheral blood. The chain is built from TRBV5-1 and TRBJ1-2; 7 positions match TRBD1. The receptor was derived from a woman older than 75 with acute or convalescent COVID-19. CDR3 sequence reads: CASSSIAKGAFGYTF. The CDR3 DNA sequence: TGCGCCAGCAGCTCCATCGCGAAGGGGGCGTTCGGCTACACCTTC.